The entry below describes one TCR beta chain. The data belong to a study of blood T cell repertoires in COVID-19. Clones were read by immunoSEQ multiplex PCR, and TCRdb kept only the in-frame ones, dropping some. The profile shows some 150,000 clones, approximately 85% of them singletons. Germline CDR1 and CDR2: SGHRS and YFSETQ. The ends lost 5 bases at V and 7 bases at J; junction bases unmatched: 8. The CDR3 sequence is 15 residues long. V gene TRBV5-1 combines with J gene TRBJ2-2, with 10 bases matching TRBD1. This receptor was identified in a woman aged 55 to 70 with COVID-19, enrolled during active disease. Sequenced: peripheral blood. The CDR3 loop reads CASRTGTGVLGELFF. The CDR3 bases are TGCGCCAGCAGGACCGGGACAGGGGTCCTCGGGGAGCTGTTTTTT.